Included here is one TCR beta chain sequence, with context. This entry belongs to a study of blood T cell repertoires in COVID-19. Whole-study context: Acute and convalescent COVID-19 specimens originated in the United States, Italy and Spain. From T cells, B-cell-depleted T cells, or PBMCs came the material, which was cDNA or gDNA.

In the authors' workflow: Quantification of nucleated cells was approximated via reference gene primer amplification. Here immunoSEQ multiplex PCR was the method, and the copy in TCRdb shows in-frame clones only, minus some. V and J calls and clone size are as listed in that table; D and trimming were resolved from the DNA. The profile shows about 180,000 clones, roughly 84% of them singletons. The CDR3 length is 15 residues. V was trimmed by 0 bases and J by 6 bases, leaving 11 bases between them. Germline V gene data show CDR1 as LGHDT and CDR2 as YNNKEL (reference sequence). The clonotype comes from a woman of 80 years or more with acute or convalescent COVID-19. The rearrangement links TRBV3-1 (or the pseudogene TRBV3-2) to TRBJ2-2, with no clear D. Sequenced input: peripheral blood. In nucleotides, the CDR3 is TGTGCCAGCAGCCAAGAGGCAGGTTTTCCCGGGGAGCTGTTTTTT. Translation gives CASSQEAGFPGELFF.